The 4 T cell receptor beta chains below come from one sample, sequenced in a study of cytotoxic CD8 clonotypes in ibrutinib-treated CLL. Assay: immunoSEQ multiplex PCR; the TCRdb copy retains only in-frame clones and omits some. The top ten hold roughly 12% of the sample, which has 190,000 or so clones, around 70% seen once. The input for sequencing was PBMCs, taken after 24 months of ibrutinib treatment. The receptors originated from a human donor with chronic lymphocytic leukemia.

J is TRBJ2-3 and V is TRBV5-1; 12 positions match TRBD2. Germline V gives CDR1 SGHRS, CDR2 YFSETQ. The CDR3 loop spans 16 amino acids. Trimming cost V 5 bases and J 2 bases; bases outside gene matches: 6. CDR3 region: CASRRGLAGITDTQYF. The DNA of the CDR3 is TGCGCCAGCAGGCGAGGACTAGCGGGAATCACAGATACGCAGTATTTT.

The chain joins TRBV6-5 to TRBJ1-5, with TRBD1 matching over 9 bases. Germline V gene data show CDR1 as MNHEY and CDR2 as SVGAGI. This CDR3 has 15 residues. J was trimmed by 11 bases and V by 6 bases; bases with no gene match: 14. This CDR3 is CASRRTGAALGAQHF. The DNA of the CDR3 is TGTGCCAGCAGGAGGACAGGGGCTGCCCTCGGGGCCCAGCATTTT.

The chain recombines TRBV11-3 with TRBJ2-2; 9 bases match TRBD2. V lost 5 bases and J lost 5; bases outside the gene matches: 9. Germline assignment: CDR1 SGHNT and CDR2 YENEEA. The CDR3 consists of 16 residues. Written as DNA, the CDR3 is TGTGCCAGCAGCCCCTGGGGGCTAGCGGGGACCGGGGAGCTGTTTTTT. It is translated as CASSPWGLAGTGELFF.

The genes are TRBV11-2 and TRBJ2-5; 9 bases map to TRBD2. V dropped 2 bases and J dropped 4; count of bases not matched to a gene: 8. This CDR3 has 16 amino acids. Germline V gene lookup returns CDR1 SGHAT and CDR2 FQNNGV. The CDR3, as DNA: TGTGCCAGCAGCTTACTGCACTTAGCGGGAGTAGAGACCCAGTACTTC. This codes for CASSLLHLAGVETQYF.